This is a list of T cell receptor beta chains from one sample in a study of CD8 T cells in ankylosing spondylitis. Via MiXCR, TCRdb re-called the 5' RACE reads, giving one row per CDR3 protein. The sample includes about 240,000 distinct CDR3 sequences, 7% to 10% of them seen just once. The sequenced material came from blood, either unsorted or a sorted T cell fraction (not recorded which). These TCRs come from a female donor with ankylosing spondylitis or in good health (not recorded which). Both conserved end residues are part of each CDR3. A D gene is named only where the DNA matches it firmly. Some rows have no size entry. The others give once, few or many, or a class for an expanded clone.

V gene: TRBV9
J gene: TRBJ2-3
D gene: TRBD1
clone size: many
CDR3 DNA: TGTGCCAGCAGCGGCGGACAGGGGACGACAGATACGCAGTATTTT
CDR3 protein: CASSGGQGTTDTQYF

V gene: TRBV12-3/TRBV12-4
J gene: TRBJ2-1
D gene: TRBD2
clone size: many
CDR3 DNA: TGTGCCAGCAGTTTAGAGGGCGGGAGCTCCTACAATGAGCAGTTCTTC
CDR3 protein: CASSLEGGSSYNEQFF

V gene: TRBV12-3/TRBV12-4
J gene: TRBJ1-6
D gene: NA
clone size: many
CDR3 DNA: TGTGCCAGCAGTTCCGTGGCGGATTCACCCCTCCACTTT
CDR3 protein: CASSSVADSPLHF

V gene: TRBV29-1
J gene: TRBJ2-1
D gene: NA
clone size: many
CDR3 DNA: TGCAGCGTTGGACGCCCAAACCGAGGGAATGAGCAGTTCTTC
CDR3 protein: CSVGRPNRGNEQFF

V gene: TRBV29-1
J gene: TRBJ1-4
D gene: NA
clone size: many
CDR3 DNA: TGCAGCGTCCGCCTCGGGACAAGTAATGAAAAACTGTTTTTT
CDR3 protein: CSVRLGTSNEKLFF

V gene: TRBV20-1
J gene: TRBJ2-7
D gene: TRBD1
clone size: many
CDR3 DNA: TGCAGTGCTAGAGGGACAGGCTACGAGCAGTACTTC
CDR3 protein: CSARGTGYEQYF

V gene: TRBV11-1
J gene: TRBJ2-1
D gene: NA
clone size: once
CDR3 DNA: TGTGCCAGCAGTTTCTCGGGGCTAGCCTTATTGTTTAAGAGCTCCTACAATGAGCAGTTCTTC
CDR3 protein: CASSFSGLALLFKSSYNEQFF

V gene: TRBV6-2/TRBV6-3
J gene: TRBJ2-7
D gene: NA
clone size: many
CDR3 DNA: TGTGCCAGCAGCTCCGATATCGAGCAGTACTTC
CDR3 protein: CASSSDIEQYF

V gene: TRBV4-2
J gene: TRBJ2-5
D gene: TRBD2
clone size: many
CDR3 DNA: TGTGCCAGCAGCCAAGACCCTACTAGCGGGAGAGGGGAGACCCAGTACTTC
CDR3 protein: CASSQDPTSGRGETQYF

V gene: TRBV7-9
J gene: TRBJ2-1
D gene: NA
clone size: many
CDR3 DNA: TGTGCCAGCAGCCACCGCTCATCCTACAATGAGCAGTTCTTC
CDR3 protein: CASSHRSSYNEQFF

V gene: TRBV19
J gene: TRBJ2-3
D gene: TRBD1
clone size: few
CDR3 DNA: TGTGCCAGTAGTATAACGGGACAGGGCACAGATACGCAGTATTTT
CDR3 protein: CASSITGQGTDTQYF

V gene: TRBV20-1
J gene: TRBJ2-1
D gene: TRBD2
clone size: many
CDR3 DNA: TGCAGTGCAAGGACTAGTTTTTATGAGCAGTTCTTC
CDR3 protein: CSARTSFYEQFF

V gene: TRBV29-1
J gene: TRBJ2-1
D gene: NA
clone size: many
CDR3 DNA: TGCAGCAACCGGGGACGCCTTGGGAATGAGCAGTTCTTC
CDR3 protein: CSNRGRLGNEQFF

V gene: TRBV7-8
J gene: TRBJ2-1
D gene: NA
clone size: many
CDR3 DNA: TGTGCCAGCAGCGGGGGAGTCTTCAATGAGCAGTTCTTC
CDR3 protein: CASSGGVFNEQFF

V gene: TRBV12-3/TRBV12-4
J gene: TRBJ2-7
D gene: NA
clone size: many
CDR3 DNA: TGTGCCAGCAGCCCCACCCCCGAACTTGATTCGTACTTC
CDR3 protein: CASSPTPELDSYF

V gene: TRBV28
J gene: TRBJ2-7
D gene: NA
clone size: many
CDR3 DNA: TGTGCCAGCAGTTTAGCGGGAACGAGGTACGAGCAGTACTTC
CDR3 protein: CASSLAGTRYEQYF

V gene: TRBV20-1
J gene: TRBJ1-1
D gene: NA
clone size: many
CDR3 DNA: TGCAGTGCTAGAGATGGTGAGCGTTGGACTGAAGCTTTCTTT
CDR3 protein: CSARDGERWTEAFF

V gene: TRBV12-3/TRBV12-4
J gene: TRBJ2-5
D gene: NA
clone size: many
CDR3 DNA: TGTGCCAGCAGTTTAAGCGGCAAAGAGACCCAGTACTTC
CDR3 protein: CASSLSGKETQYF

V gene: TRBV11-2
J gene: TRBJ1-2
D gene: TRBD1
clone size: NA
CDR3 DNA: TGTGCCAGCAGCTTAGTGGCCACACAGGGGGCGGTCTATGGCTACACCTTC
CDR3 protein: CASSLVATQGAVYGYTF

V gene: TRBV29-1
J gene: TRBJ2-1
D gene: TRBD2
clone size: many
CDR3 DNA: TGCAGCGCCCGAATGGGACTAGCGGGGTACAATGAGCAGTTCTTC
CDR3 protein: CSARMGLAGYNEQFF

V gene: TRBV6-2/TRBV6-3
J gene: TRBJ2-1
D gene: TRBD1
clone size: many
CDR3 DNA: TGTGCCAGCGACAGGGGTTCCTACAATGAGCAGTTCTTC
CDR3 protein: CASDRGSYNEQFF

V gene: TRBV15
J gene: TRBJ2-5
D gene: NA
clone size: many
CDR3 DNA: TGTGCCACCAGCAGCTATACAGGGTGGAAGGAGACCCAGTACTTC
CDR3 protein: CATSSYTGWKETQYF

V gene: TRBV20-1
J gene: TRBJ2-7
D gene: NA
clone size: many
CDR3 DNA: TGCAGTGCTAGATCGGTGGAGGATGAGCAGTACTTC
CDR3 protein: CSARSVEDEQYF

V gene: TRBV4-2
J gene: TRBJ2-5
D gene: TRBD2
clone size: NA
CDR3 DNA: TGTGCCAGCAGCCAAGGGGTTACTAGCGGAAGGGGAGTGGAGACCCAGTACTTC
CDR3 protein: CASSQGVTSGRGVETQYF

V gene: TRBV5-6
J gene: TRBJ2-2
D gene: NA
clone size: many
CDR3 DNA: TGTGCCAGCAGCTTGGGGTATAACACCGGGGAGCTGTTTTTT
CDR3 protein: CASSLGYNTGELFF

V gene: TRBV5-4
J gene: TRBJ2-3
D gene: NA
clone size: NA
CDR3 DNA: TGTGCCAGCAGCTTGGAGGGGGTGGTCACAGATACGCAGTATTTT
CDR3 protein: CASSLEGVVTDTQYF

V gene: TRBV18
J gene: TRBJ2-1
D gene: NA
clone size: many
CDR3 DNA: TGTGCCAGCTCACCTCTCACCAATGAGCAGTTCTTC
CDR3 protein: CASSPLTNEQFF

V gene: TRBV5-6
J gene: TRBJ2-7
D gene: TRBD2
clone size: NA
CDR3 DNA: TGTGCCAGCAGCCGCGCCGGGACTAGCGGGAGACTCTACGAGCAGTACTTC
CDR3 protein: CASSRAGTSGRLYEQYF

V gene: TRBV18
J gene: TRBJ2-1
D gene: TRBD2
clone size: many
CDR3 DNA: TGTGCCAGCTCACCAGATACGACTAGCGGCTACAATGAGCAGTTCTTC
CDR3 protein: CASSPDTTSGYNEQFF

V gene: TRBV12-3/TRBV12-4
J gene: TRBJ2-1
D gene: NA
clone size: many
CDR3 DNA: TGTGCCAGCATCGGTCTCTTCTCCTACAATGAGCAGTTCTTC
CDR3 protein: CASIGLFSYNEQFF

V gene: TRBV20-1
J gene: TRBJ2-2
D gene: TRBD2
clone size: many
CDR3 DNA: TGCAGTGCTAGTCGGGGGAGGGCCGACACCGGGGAGCTGTTTTTT
CDR3 protein: CSASRGRADTGELFF

V gene: TRBV6-6
J gene: TRBJ2-6
D gene: TRBD1
clone size: many
CDR3 DNA: TGTGCCAGTCGGGACAGCTCTGGGGCCAACGTCCTGACTTTC
CDR3 protein: CASRDSSGANVLTF

V gene: TRBV20-1
J gene: TRBJ2-7
D gene: TRBD2
clone size: many
CDR3 DNA: TGCAGTGTGGAGCGGGAATCCTACGAGCAGTACTTC
CDR3 protein: CSVERESYEQYF

V gene: TRBV27
J gene: TRBJ1-4
D gene: NA
clone size: many
CDR3 DNA: TGTGCCAGCAGTTTCGGTTCTTTGGAAAAACTGTTTTTT
CDR3 protein: CASSFGSLEKLFF

V gene: TRBV27
J gene: TRBJ2-2
D gene: TRBD2
clone size: NA
CDR3 DNA: TGTGCCAGCAGTCCCCGACTAGCGGGGATGAACACCGGGGAGCTGTTTTTT
CDR3 protein: CASSPRLAGMNTGELFF

V gene: TRBV7-2
J gene: TRBJ1-1
D gene: NA
clone size: NA
CDR3 DNA: TGTGCCAGCAGCTTGGCTTTTAGACAGAACACTGAAGCTTTCTTT
CDR3 protein: CASSLAFRQNTEAFF

V gene: TRBV5-1
J gene: TRBJ2-7
D gene: NA
clone size: many
CDR3 DNA: TGCGCCAGCACCTTCTCTGACAGCACCTACGAGCAGTACTTC
CDR3 protein: CASTFSDSTYEQYF

V gene: TRBV5-6
J gene: TRBJ2-5
D gene: NA
clone size: NA
CDR3 DNA: TGTGCCAGCAGCCCGGACGTTCAAGAGACCCAGTACTTC
CDR3 protein: CASSPDVQETQYF

V gene: TRBV27
J gene: TRBJ1-5
D gene: NA
clone size: many
CDR3 DNA: TGTGCCAGCAGTTTAAGGGCACCTCCGAGCGGTCAGCCCCAGCATTTT
CDR3 protein: CASSLRAPPSGQPQHF

V gene: TRBV5-1
J gene: TRBJ2-7
D gene: NA
clone size: many
CDR3 DNA: TGCGCCAGCAGCTTTTACCCCCAGTGGGGATCCGAGCAGTACTTC
CDR3 protein: CASSFYPQWGSEQYF

V gene: TRBV20-1
J gene: TRBJ2-5
D gene: NA
clone size: many
CDR3 DNA: TGCAGTGCTCCCCGCCTTAAAGAGACCCAGTACTTC
CDR3 protein: CSAPRLKETQYF

V gene: TRBV24-1
J gene: TRBJ1-4
D gene: NA
clone size: many
CDR3 DNA: TGTGCCACCAGTGATGGAGGATTCATGGCTAATGAAAAACTGTTTTTT
CDR3 protein: CATSDGGFMANEKLFF

V gene: TRBV27
J gene: TRBJ1-5
D gene: TRBD1
clone size: NA
CDR3 DNA: TGTGCCAGCAGTCCAGACAGGGGTAAACAGCCCCAGCATTTT
CDR3 protein: CASSPDRGKQPQHF

V gene: TRBV28
J gene: TRBJ1-5
D gene: NA
clone size: many
CDR3 DNA: TGTGCCAGCAGTTTAGTCCTTGGGACGGTCGGACAGCCCCAGCATTTT
CDR3 protein: CASSLVLGTVGQPQHF

V gene: TRBV12-3/TRBV12-4
J gene: TRBJ2-1
D gene: NA
clone size: many
CDR3 DNA: TGTGCCAGCTCCCCCGGGGCCTCTCCCTACAATGAGCAGTTCTTC
CDR3 protein: CASSPGASPYNEQFF